The clone carrying this T cell receptor beta chain was counted many times. Its antigen is currently unknown. Quantitative 5'-RACE was performed with molecular barcodes, and it yielded the TCR beta libraries. In TCRdb, the 5' RACE reads were re-called with MiXCR into one record per CDR3 protein. The table records 150,000 to 200,000 distinct CDR3 sequences, over 10% of them present only once. This specimen comes from a study of CD8 T cells in ankylosing spondylitis. Whole-study results and caveats: Significantly higher representation of disease-linked clones was reported for matched ankylosing spondylitis synovial fluid.

The CDR3 totals 14 residues. Germline assignment: CDR1 SNHLY and CDR2 FYNNEI. The V end was cut by 8 bases, the J end by 3 bases, with 16 bases between. The source of this sequence is a female donor with ankylosing spondylitis or in good health (not recorded which). The V and J genes are TRBV2 and TRBJ1-2, with a tentative D call TRBD1 (6 bases). Sample: blood, either unsorted or a sorted T cell fraction (not recorded which). CDR3 nucleotides: TGTGCCAGCCGTATAGGGGGGGCTGACTATGGCTACACCTTC. The encoded protein is CASRIGGADYGYTF.